The next 10 T cell receptor beta chains were all read from a single sample in a study of T cell responses to AZD1222 COVID-19 vaccine (dated by TCRdb to the early 2020s). The method behind the library was the immunoSEQ multiplex PCR assay. TCRdb took this table from immuneACCESS and kept in-frame rearrangements with V and J called. Such tables lack part of the clones; where checked against another copy, unresolved V genes explain under half of the gap, and the rest is unexplained. In this sample the table shows fewer than 100,000 clones, 85% to 95% of which occur a single time. The leading ten clones occupy about 12% of the sample. The meaning of the sample's time point label: baseline before first vaccination. Here the sequenced sample was peripheral blood, taken on day 0 of AZD1222 vaccination. The receptors originated from an adult in good health.

The genes are TRBV19 and TRBJ2-3, with 7 bases fitting TRBD2. The CDR3 loop spans 15 amino acids. CDR1 is LNHDA, CDR2 SQIVND, per germline (reference sequence). The V segment lost 4 bases and the J segment 0 bases; nucleotides outside the gene matches: 4. The CDR3 here is CASSRNSGSTDTQYF. CDR3 sequence (DNA): TGTGCCAGTAGTAGGAATAGCGGGAGCACAGATACGCAGTATTTT.

The rearrangement links TRBV14 to TRBJ1-2, with D possibly being TRBD1 (6 bases). The CDR3 is 14 amino acids. The germline CDR1 and CDR2 sequences are SGHDN and FVKESK. V was shortened by 0 bases and J by 5 bases, with 10 bases between the two germline ends. CDR3 residues: CASSQEAGAYGYTF. The CDR3 DNA reads TGTGCCAGCAGCCAAGAGGCAGGGGCGTATGGCTACACCTTC.

This sequence joins TRBV15 and TRBJ2-1; 8 bases are a match to TRBD2. The CDR3 is 15 amino acids. In germline, CDR1 is LNHNV, CDR2 YYDKDF (reference sequence). Trimming took 0 bases from V and 9 from J; bases not matched to a gene: 7. The CDR3 reads CATSRDGTRGGEQFF. For the CDR3, the DNA is TGTGCCACCAGCAGAGATGGGACTAGAGGCGGTGAGCAGTTCTTC. Full variable domain (missing parts from reference TRBV15 and TRBJ2-1): DAMVIQNPRYQVTQFGKPVTLSCSQTLNHNVMYWYQQKSSQAPKLLFHYYDKDFNNEADTPDNFQSRRPNTSFCFLDIRSPGLGDTAMYLCATSRDGTRGGEQFFGPGTRLTVL.

The rearrangement joins TRBV6-1 to TRBJ2-7; D gene uncertain. Per germline, CDR1 MNHNS and CDR2 SASEGT. This CDR3 contains 13 residues. Trimming shortened V by 0 bases and J by 6 bases, and 9 bases separated the two germline ends. CDR3 in amino acids: CASSEALFLEQYF. As DNA, the CDR3 is TGTGCCAGCAGTGAAGCGCTTTTTCTCGAGCAGTACTTC.

The chain recombines TRBV6-1 with TRBJ2-7; TRBD1 matches at 7 bases. After removal of 3 bases from V and 3 bases from J, the junction contained 5 bases not matched to a gene. The CDR3 sequence is 14 residues long. The germline gives CDR1 MNHNS, CDR2 SASEGT. CDR3 region: CASSDPGTVYEQYF. CDR3 bases: TGTGCCAGCAGTGATCCCGGGACAGTCTACGAGCAGTACTTC.

The chain combines TRBV7-3 with TRBJ2-1; D tentatively fits TRBD1 or TRBD2 (5 bases each). This CDR3 has 18 amino acids. Germline values: CDR1 SGHTA, CDR2 FQGTGA. The V end lost 4 bases, the J end lost 0 bases, and 19 bases lay between the germline ends. The CDR3 sequence is CASSSIPRTGGSYNEQFF. DNA for the CDR3: TGTGCCAGCAGCTCCATTCCGCGGACTGGGGGCTCCTACAATGAGCAGTTCTTC.

The chain recombines TRBV27 with TRBJ1-2; a weak D match, TRBD1 (6 bases). The germline V gene has CDR1 MNHEY and CDR2 SMNVEV (reference sequence). This CDR3 has 13 amino acids. V was trimmed by 3 bases and J by 5 bases, leaving 10 bases between them. CDR3 coding DNA: TGTGCCAGCAGTTTTGAAGGGACATATGGCTACACCTTC. It specifies CASSFEGTYGYTF.

The chain is built from TRBV6-5 and TRBJ2-7; 7 nucleotides align to TRBD1. Trimming at V came to 8 bases and at J to 6 bases, leaving 13 bases not matched to a gene. This CDR3 comprises 14 residues. Germline CDR1 MNHEY, CDR2 SVGAGI. Here the CDR3 DNA reads TGTGCCAGCCGGACACCAGGGGGATCTCTCGAGCAGTACTTC. Translating it yields CASRTPGGSLEQYF.

The chain uses TRBV6-1 and TRBJ2-7; no clear D. V lost 1 base, J lost 3 bases, and 7 bases lay in between. Looked up from germline, CDR1 is MNHNS and CDR2 is SASEGT. The CDR3 is 13 amino acids. DNA for the CDR3: TGTGCCAGCAGTGAAGGATGGGGCTACGAGCAGTACTTC. Translation: CASSEGWGYEQYF.

This sequence joins TRBV30 and TRBJ1-6; D ambiguous. The length of the CDR3 is 17 residues. V lost 0 bases and J 0 bases, leaving 12 bases between the germline ends. CDR1 is GTSNPN and CDR2 is SVGIG in the germline V gene (reference sequence). In DNA form, the CDR3 reads TGTGCCTGGAGTGTTTCGAGAACGAGCTCCTATAATTCACCCCTCCACTTT. This codes for CAWSVSRTSSYNSPLHF.